The clone carrying this T cell receptor beta chain was found many times. Sequencing runs each yielded over 180 million TCR-beta sequences from 15-18 subjects. TCRdb re-analysed the 5' RACE reads in MiXCR, keeping a single row per CDR3 protein. The repertoire holds 78,000 or so distinct CDR3 sequences, about 5.2% seen once, with roughly 2.4% in the top ten. The data stem from a study of neurological immune-mediated disorders. The sample was PBMCs. This clonotype originated in a young woman with multiple sclerosis.

CDR3 sequence reads: CATSEAGGYEQFF. The CDR3 DNA reads TGTGCCACCAGTGAGGCGGGGGGTTATGAGCAGTTCTTC. The gene calls are TRBV24-1 and TRBJ2-1, with TRBD2 matching 8 bases. Germline V gene sequence: CDR1 KGHDR, CDR2 SFDVKD. The trim removed 4 bases at V and 8 bases at J, leaving 3 bases unmatched. CDR3 size: 13 residues.